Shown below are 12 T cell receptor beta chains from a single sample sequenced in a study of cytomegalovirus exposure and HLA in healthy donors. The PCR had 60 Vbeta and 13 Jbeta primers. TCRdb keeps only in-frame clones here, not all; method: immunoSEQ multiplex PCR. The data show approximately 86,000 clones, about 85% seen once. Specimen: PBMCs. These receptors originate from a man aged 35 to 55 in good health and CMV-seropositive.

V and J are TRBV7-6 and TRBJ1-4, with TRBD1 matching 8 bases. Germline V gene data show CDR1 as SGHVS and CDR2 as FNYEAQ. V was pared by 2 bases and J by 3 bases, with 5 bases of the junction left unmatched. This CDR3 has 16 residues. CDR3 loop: CASSLTRTGSNEKLFF. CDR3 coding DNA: TGTGCCAGCAGCTTAACCCGGACAGGGTCTAATGAAAAACTGTTTTTT.

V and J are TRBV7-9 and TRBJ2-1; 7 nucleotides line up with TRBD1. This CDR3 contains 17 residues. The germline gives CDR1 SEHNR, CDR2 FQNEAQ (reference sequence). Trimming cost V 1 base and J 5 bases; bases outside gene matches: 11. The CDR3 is CASSLGPSTGPHNEQFF. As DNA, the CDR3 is TGTGCCAGCAGCTTAGGGCCATCGACAGGGCCCCACAATGAGCAGTTCTTC.

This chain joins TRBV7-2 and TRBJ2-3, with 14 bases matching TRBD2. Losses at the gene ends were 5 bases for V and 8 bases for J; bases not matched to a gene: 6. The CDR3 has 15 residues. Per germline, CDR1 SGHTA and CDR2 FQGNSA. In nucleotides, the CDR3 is TGTGCCAGCAGCCTGGGGACTAGCGGGGGCCTTACGCAGTATTTT. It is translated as CASSLGTSGGLTQYF.

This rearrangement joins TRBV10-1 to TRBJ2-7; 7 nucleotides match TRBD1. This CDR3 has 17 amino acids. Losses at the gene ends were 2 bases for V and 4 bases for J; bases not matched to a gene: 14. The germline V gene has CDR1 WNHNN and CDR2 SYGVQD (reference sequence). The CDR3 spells CASSEEVGAGGIYEQYF. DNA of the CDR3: TGCGCCAGCAGTGAGGAGGTTGGGGCAGGGGGAATTTACGAGCAGTACTTC.

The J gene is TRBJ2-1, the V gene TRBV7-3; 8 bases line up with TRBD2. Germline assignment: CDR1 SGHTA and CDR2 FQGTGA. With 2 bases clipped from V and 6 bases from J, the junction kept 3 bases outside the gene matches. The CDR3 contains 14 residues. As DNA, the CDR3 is TGTGCCAGCAGCTTAGGACTAGCCTCCAATGAGCAGTTCTTC. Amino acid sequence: CASSLGLASNEQFF.

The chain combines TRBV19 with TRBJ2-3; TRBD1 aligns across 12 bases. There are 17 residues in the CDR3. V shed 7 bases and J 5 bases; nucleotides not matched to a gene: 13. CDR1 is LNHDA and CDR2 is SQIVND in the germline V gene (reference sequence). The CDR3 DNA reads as TGTGCCAGTAAGGGGACCCCCGGGGACAGGGGGCGAGATACGCAGTATTTT. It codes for CASKGTPGDRGRDTQYF.

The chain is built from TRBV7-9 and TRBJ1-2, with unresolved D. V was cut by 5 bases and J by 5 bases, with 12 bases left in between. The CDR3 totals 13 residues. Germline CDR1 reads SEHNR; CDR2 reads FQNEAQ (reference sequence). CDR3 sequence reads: CASSPPKFYGYTF. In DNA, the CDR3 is TGTGCCAGCAGCCCCCCTAAGTTTTATGGCTACACCTTC.

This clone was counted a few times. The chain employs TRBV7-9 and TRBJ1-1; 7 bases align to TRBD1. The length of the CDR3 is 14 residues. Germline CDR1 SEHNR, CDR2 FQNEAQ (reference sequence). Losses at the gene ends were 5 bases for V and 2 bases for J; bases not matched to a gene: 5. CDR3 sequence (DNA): TGTGCCAGCAGCAACAGGGACAGCAACACTGAAGCTTTCTTT. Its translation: CASSNRDSNTEAFF.

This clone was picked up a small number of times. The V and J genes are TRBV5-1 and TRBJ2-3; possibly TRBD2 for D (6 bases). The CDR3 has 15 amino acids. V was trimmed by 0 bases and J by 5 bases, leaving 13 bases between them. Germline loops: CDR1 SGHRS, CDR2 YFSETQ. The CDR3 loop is CASSLARERQDTQYF. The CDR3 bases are TGCGCCAGCAGCTTGGCCCGGGAGCGTCAAGATACGCAGTATTTT.

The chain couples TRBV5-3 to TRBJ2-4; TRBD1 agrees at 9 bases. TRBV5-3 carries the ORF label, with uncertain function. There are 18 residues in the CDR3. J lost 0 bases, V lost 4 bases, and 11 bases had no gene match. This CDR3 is CARSLPSGTGIAKNIQYF. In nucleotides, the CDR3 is TGTGCCAGAAGCCTTCCCTCCGGGACAGGGATAGCCAAAAACATTCAGTACTTC.

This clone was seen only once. CDR3 in amino acids: CASSLGGGNQAFF. CDR3 sequence (DNA): TGCGCCAGCAGCCTGGGTGGAGGGAACCAAGCTTTCTTT. The V and J genes are TRBV5-1 and TRBJ1-1; D is unresolved. The CDR3 loop spans 13 amino acids. In germline, CDR1 is SGHRS, CDR2 YFSETQ. Trimming removed 4 bases at V and 9 bases at J, with 16 bases between.

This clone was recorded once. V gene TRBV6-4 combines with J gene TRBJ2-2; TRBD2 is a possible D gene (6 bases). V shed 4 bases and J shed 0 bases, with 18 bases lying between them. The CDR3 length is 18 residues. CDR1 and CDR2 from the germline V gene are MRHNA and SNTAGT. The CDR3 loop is CASSADTLASANTGELFF. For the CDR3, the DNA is TGTGCCAGCAGTGCCGACACACTAGCTAGCGCGAACACCGGGGAGCTGTTTTTT.